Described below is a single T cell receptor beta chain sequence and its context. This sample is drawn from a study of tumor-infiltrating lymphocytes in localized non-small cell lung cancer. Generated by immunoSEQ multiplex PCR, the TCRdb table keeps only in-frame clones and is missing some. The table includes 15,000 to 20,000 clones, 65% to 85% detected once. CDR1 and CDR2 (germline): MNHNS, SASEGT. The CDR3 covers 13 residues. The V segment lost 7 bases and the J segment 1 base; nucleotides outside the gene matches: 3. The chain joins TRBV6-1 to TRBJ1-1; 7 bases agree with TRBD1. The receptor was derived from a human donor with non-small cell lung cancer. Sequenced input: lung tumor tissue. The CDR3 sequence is CASIRQGNTEAFF. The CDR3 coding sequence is TGTGCCAGCATCCGACAGGGGAACACTGAAGCTTTCTTT.